This T cell receptor beta chain was recovered during a study of blood T cell repertoires in COVID-19. Study-wide context: Researchers got acute and convalescent COVID-19 samples from the United States, Italy and Spain. Sources were T cells, B-cell-depleted T cells, or PBMCs; the material itself was cDNA or gDNA.

Deletions cut 4 bases from V and 4 bases from J, with 13 bases between. Germline V gene sequence: CDR1 SGHTA, CDR2 FQGNSA. This CDR3 has 15 residues. In the original workflow: It was from reference gene primer amplification that nucleated cell counts were estimated. The repertoire was sequenced with immunoSEQ multiplex PCR; TCRdb's copy has only in-frame clones and lacks some. V and J calls and clone size are copied from that table; D and trimming were computed from the DNA. The sample lists approximately 300,000 clones; around 89% were seen once. This clone was detected a few times. The Seattle patients joined while their infection was active and were tracked longitudinally afterward.

This sequence was found in a woman in her forties with COVID-19, enrolled during active disease. The chain has TRBV7-2 and TRBJ2-2, with TRBD2 as a possible D gene (5 bases). Sequencing was carried out using peripheral blood. CDR3 sequence (DNA): TGTGCCAGCAGCTCTCCCACTAGATCCACCGGGGAGCTGTTTTTT. This encodes CASSSPTRSTGELFF.